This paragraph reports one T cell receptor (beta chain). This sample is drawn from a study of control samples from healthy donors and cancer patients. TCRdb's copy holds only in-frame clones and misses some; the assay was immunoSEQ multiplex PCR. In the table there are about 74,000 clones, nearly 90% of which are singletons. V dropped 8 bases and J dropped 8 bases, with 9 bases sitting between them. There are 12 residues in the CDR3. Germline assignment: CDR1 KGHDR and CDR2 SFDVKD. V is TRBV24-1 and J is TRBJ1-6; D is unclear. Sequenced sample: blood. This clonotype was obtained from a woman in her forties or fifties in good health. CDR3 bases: TGTGCCACCAACGATGGGTATTCACCCCTCCACTTT. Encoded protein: CATNDGYSPLHF.